This TCR beta chain was observed in a study of siplizumab effects on memory and regulatory T cells. Findings of the study overall: Significant reduction of alloreactive sequences traceable to unstimulated CD4+ memory cells was observed with siplizumab.

Comment on this clone: What it binds is not known. Other DNA sequences from this sample encode an identical CDR3 as well.

J lost 1 base, V lost 3 bases, and 2 bases had no gene match. This CDR3 contains 14 residues. The germline V gene has CDR1 KGHSH and CDR2 LQKENI. For every sample, some 9 x 10^4 TCR templates were assayed. Measured with immunoSEQ multiplex PCR; TCRdb has only the in-frame clones, and not every one. This sample carries approximately 120,000 clones, under 95% of them seen once, and the ten largest clones take 0.6% to 0.8%. The clonotype originates from a human donor in good health. This rearrangement joins TRBV18 to TRBJ2-7; the match to TRBD1 covers 8 bases. The sequenced sample consisted of Tregs sorted from blood. The CDR3 reads CASSPRQGSYEQYF. The CDR3 nucleotides read TGTGCCAGCTCACCCCGACAGGGGTCCTACGAGCAGTACTTC.